The 32 T cell receptor beta chains presented below share a single source sample, sequenced in a study of cytomegalovirus exposure and HLA in healthy donors (dated 2017 in TCRdb). Library generation was performed with the immunoSEQ multiplex PCR assay. Here the immuneACCESS table is served through TCRdb, limited to in-frame sequences with V and J called. Missing clones are a known gap in these copies; in checked studies unresolved V genes cover under half, and the rest lacks a known reason. This sample holds about 250,000 clones; about 90% were observed only once. The ten largest clones capture around 13% of the sample. Sequenced: PBMCs. Every receptor here comes from a man aged 18 to 29 in good health and CMV-seropositive.

The chain carries TRBV5-1 and TRBJ2-2; D is possibly TRBD2 (5 bases). CDR1 is SGHRS and CDR2 is YFSETQ in the germline V gene. Trimming took off 0 bases at V and 4 bases at J, with 10 bases between the two ends. This CDR3 contains 15 residues. In DNA form, the CDR3 reads TGCGCCAGCAGCTTGGAGAGGACTTTCACCGGGGAGCTGTTTTTT. Translating gives CASSLERTFTGELFF.

The rearrangement joins TRBV9 to TRBJ2-5; 7 positions agree with TRBD1. Germline V CDR1 and CDR2: SGDLS, YYNGEE. The CDR3 length is 15 residues. With V trimmed by 0 bases and J by 6 bases, 8 bases remained unmatched. CDR3 sequence (DNA): TGTGCCAGCAGCGTAGGTACAGGGGATAGGCAGACCCAGTACTTC. Protein product: CASSVGTGDRQTQYF.

The gene calls are TRBV6-5 and TRBJ2-1; 8 bases map to TRBD2. This CDR3 has 13 amino acids. V lost 5 bases and J lost 8; bases outside the gene matches: 5. Germline CDR1 reads MNHEY; CDR2 reads SVGAGI. This chain's CDR3 is CASSHSGIHEQFF. CDR3 DNA: TGTGCCAGCAGTCATAGCGGGATTCATGAGCAGTTCTTC.

The V call is TRBV7-2, the J call TRBJ2-5; the D gene is possibly TRBD1 (6 bases). Trimming took 0 bases from V and 1 from J, leaving 12 bases between them. CDR1 and CDR2 from the germline V gene are SGHTA and FQGNSA. CDR3 length equals 16 residues. The CDR3 spells CASSLASGASQETQYF. The CDR3 DNA sequence: TGTGCCAGCAGCTTAGCGTCAGGGGCGAGCCAAGAGACCCAGTACTTC.

In this sample, this clone turned up a few times. The chain joins TRBV18 to TRBJ2-5, with a possible D match to TRBD2 (6 bases). V was pared by 5 bases and J by 2 bases, with 9 bases between. Germline CDR1 is KGHSH and CDR2 is LQKENI. The length of the CDR3 is 13 residues. The CDR3 DNA reads as TGTGCCAGCTCATGGACTATACAAGAGACCCAGTACTTC. It specifies CASSWTIQETQYF.

The V gene is TRBV28, the J gene TRBJ2-3; TRBD2 matches 7 bases. The germline V gene encodes CDR1 MDHEN and CDR2 SYDVKM. V lost 3 bases, J lost 5 bases, and 2 bases stayed unmatched. This CDR3 has 13 amino acids. In nucleotides, the CDR3 is TGTGCCAGCAGTTTGGGGGGGAGAGATACGCAGTATTTT. This codes for CASSLGGRDTQYF.

V usage is TRBV15 and J usage is TRBJ2-5; no clear D gene. V was cut by 6 bases and J by 2 bases, with 13 bases left in between. This CDR3 region has 14 residues. From germline, CDR1 is LNHNV and CDR2 YYDKDF (reference sequence). CDR3 DNA: TGTGCCACCAGTGGGGTTTCCTTTCAAGAGACCCAGTACTTC. Residues: CATSGVSFQETQYF. The complete variable domain, with remaining parts taken from reference TRBV15 and TRBJ2-5, reads DAMVIQNPRYQVTQFGKPVTLSCSQTLNHNVMYWYQQKSSQAPKLLFHYYDKDFNNEADTPDNFQSRRPNTSFCFLDIRSPGLGDTAMYLCATSGVSFQETQYFGPGTRLLVL.

The V gene is TRBV7-2, the J gene TRBJ2-7; TRBD1 agrees at 7 bases. The V gene end was trimmed by 5 bases and the J gene end by 1 base; junction bases not matched to a gene: 5. Germline values: CDR1 SGHTA, CDR2 FQGNSA. This CDR3 contains 14 residues. CDR3 bases: TGTGCCAGCAGCCCGGACAGGATATCCTACGAGCAGTACTTC. Amino acids: CASSPDRISYEQYF.

J is TRBJ1-5 and V is TRBV29-1; D might be TRBD1 (6 bases). The V gene's germline CDR1 is SQVTM and CDR2 ANQGSEA. This CDR3 has 23 amino acids. Trimming pared 8 bases from V and 0 bases from J, leaving 41 bases between. The CDR3 region is CSLHPDGTRSPTHQIYSNQPQHF. The CDR3 nucleotides are TGCAGCCTTCACCCGGACGGGACAAGGTCCCCGACACACCAGATCTATAGCAATCAGCCCCAGCATTTT.

The chain links TRBV30 to TRBJ1-2; 7 bases agree with TRBD1. Germline trimming cut 8 bases from V and 4 bases from J; bases unmatched to any gene: 7. The CDR3 sequence is 12 residues long. The V gene's germline CDR1 is GTSNPN and CDR2 SVGIG (reference sequence). DNA of the CDR3: TGTGCCCGAGACAGGGTCCCCTATGGCTACACCTTC. It translates to CARDRVPYGYTF.

This chain connects TRBV2 to TRBJ2-7; no reliable D call. Trimming took off 3 bases at V and 4 bases at J, with 10 bases between the two ends. This CDR3 spans 13 amino acids. The germline V gene encodes CDR1 SNHLY and CDR2 FYNNEI. This CDR3 is CASSEVSNYEQYF. CDR3 bases: TGTGCCAGCAGTGAGGTGAGCAATTACGAGCAGTACTTC.

J is TRBJ2-2 and V is TRBV7-6, with 8 bases aligning to TRBD1. The CDR3 totals 15 residues. After removal of 5 bases from V and 5 bases from J, the junction contained 7 bases not matched to a gene. Germline loops: CDR1 SGHVS, CDR2 FNYEAQ. The CDR3 is CASSQTGVGTGELFF. The CDR3 DNA sequence: TGTGCCAGCAGCCAGACAGGGGTTGGGACCGGGGAGCTGTTTTTT. Variable domain in full (rest from reference TRBV7-6 and TRBJ2-2): GAGVSQSPRYKVTKRGQDVALRCDPISGHVSLYWYRQALGQGPEFLTYFNYEAQQDKSGLPNDRFSAERPEGSISTLTIQRTEQRDSAMYRCASSQTGVGTGELFFGEGSRLTVL.

The chain has TRBV28 and TRBJ2-1; D might be TRBD2 (5 bases). V was clipped by 6 bases and J by 10 bases, with 19 bases between them. The germline gives CDR1 MDHEN, CDR2 SYDVKM. The CDR3 extends over 14 amino acids. The CDR3 sequence: CASSPPAGSTEQFF. Here the CDR3 DNA reads TGTGCCAGCAGCCCCCCCGCGGGTTCAACCGAGCAGTTCTTC.

The chain recombines TRBV6-1 with TRBJ1-2; D unresolved. The CDR3 is made up of 11 amino acids. Trimming cost V 3 bases and J 2 bases, with 1 base left between them. CDR1 is MNHNS and CDR2 is SASEGT in the germline V gene. The CDR3 DNA reads TGTGCCAGCAGTGACAACTATGGCTACACCTTC. Translating it yields CASSDNYGYTF.

The V call is TRBV27, the J call TRBJ1-5; a possible D gene is TRBD1 (5 bases). From germline, CDR1 is MNHEY and CDR2 SMNVEV (reference sequence). The CDR3 is 15 amino acids. Deletions cut 1 base from V and 4 bases from J, with 11 bases between. The CDR3 sequence is CASSLLGPTNQPQHF. The CDR3 coding sequence is TGTGCCAGCAGTTTATTGGGACCTACTAATCAGCCCCAGCATTTT.

The chain has TRBV6-5 and TRBJ2-5; 7 bases line up with TRBD1. V lost 5 bases to trimming and J lost 4 bases; unmatched junction nucleotides: 7. The germline V gene encodes CDR1 MNHEY and CDR2 SVGAGI. This CDR3 has 14 amino acids. This CDR3 is CASSAPGQIETQYF. The CDR3 nucleotides are TGTGCCAGCAGTGCGCCGGGACAGATAGAGACCCAGTACTTC.

The CDR3 sequence is CASSLAVSASYEQYF. The DNA for the CDR3 is TGCGCCAGCAGCTTGGCCGTGTCCGCGTCCTACGAGCAGTACTTC. The gene calls are TRBV5-1 and TRBJ2-7, with D uncertain. The CDR3 has 15 amino acids. CDR1 SGHRS and CDR2 YFSETQ come from the germline V gene. The germline V and J ends were trimmed by 0 bases and 1 base, with 11 bases remaining between them.

V is TRBV5-1 and J is TRBJ1-1; the D is unclear. CDR1 and CDR2 from the germline V gene are SGHRS and YFSETQ. The CDR3 totals 13 residues. The ends were cut back, 1 base at V and 4 bases at J, with 8 bases in the middle. The CDR3 nucleotides read TGCGCCAGCAGCTTGAGCGGTGGCACTGAAGCTTTCTTT. Its protein is CASSLSGGTEAFF.

This clone appeared once. The gene calls are TRBV9 and TRBJ2-7, with 8 bases lining up with TRBD1. Losses at the gene ends were 4 bases for V and 0 bases for J; bases not matched to a gene: 6. Germline CDR1 SGDLS, CDR2 YYNGEE. The CDR3 is 15 amino acids. CDR3 bases: TGTGCCAGCAGCATCGGGACAGGCGGCTCCTACGAGCAGTACTTC. Translated: CASSIGTGGSYEQYF.

A note on this clone: The sample holds other DNA sequences that translate to the same CDR3. The chain recombines TRBV6-1 with TRBJ2-7; 9 bases agree with TRBD2. V was clipped by 1 base and J by 3 bases; unmatched bases: 4. This CDR3 contains 15 residues. The germline gives CDR1 MNHNS, CDR2 SASEGT. The CDR3: CASSEGAGGGYEQYF. Written as DNA, the CDR3 is TGTGCCAGCAGTGAAGGTGCGGGAGGGGGCTACGAGCAGTACTTC.

The chain combines TRBV11-3 with TRBJ2-1; D is perhaps TRBD1 or TRBD2 (5 bases each). Germline CDR1 reads SGHNT; CDR2 reads YENEEA. This CDR3 comprises 14 residues. V was shortened by 4 bases and J by 8 bases, with 15 bases between the two germline ends. The CDR3 DNA is TGTGCCAGCAGCTCCGGGACCCGACGCGATGAGCAGTTCTTC. It yields the protein CASSSGTRRDEQFF.

The genes are TRBV4-2 and TRBJ1-1; D possibly corresponds to TRBD1 (5 bases). V lost 1 base to trimming and J lost 3 bases, with 12 bases between them. The CDR3 runs to 15 residues. CDR1 is LGHNA, CDR2 YNFKEQ, per germline. This chain's CDR3 is CASSQGSTGDTEAFF. Written as DNA, the CDR3 is TGTGCCAGCAGCCAAGGATCAACGGGGGACACTGAAGCTTTCTTT.

V is TRBV7-6 and J is TRBJ1-4, with D hard to call. Germline CDR1 SGHVS, CDR2 FNYEAQ. V dropped 5 bases and J dropped 3 bases, with 7 bases sitting between them. The CDR3 is 13 amino acids. CDR3 residues: CASSTWANEKLFF. The CDR3 coding sequence is TGTGCCAGCAGCACATGGGCTAATGAAAAACTGTTTTTT.

About this clone: The germline gene is not matched at one end of the junction; a read error may be the cause. The chain joins TRBV5-1 to TRBJ2-1, with TRBD1 as a possible D gene (6 bases). The germline V gene encodes CDR1 SGHRS and CDR2 YFSETQ. The length of the CDR3 is 12 residues. CDR3: CASRLDSNEQFF. The DNA of the CDR3 is TGCGCCAGCAGATTGGACAGCAATGAGCAGTTCTTC.

This clone was detected only once. The rearrangement joins TRBV10-1 to TRBJ2-7, with 8 bases fitting TRBD2. The trim removed 5 bases at V and 3 bases at J, leaving 3 bases unmatched. The CDR3 runs 13 residues. Germline loops: CDR1 WNHNN, CDR2 SYGVQD (reference sequence). The CDR3: CASSYSGNYEQYF. The CDR3 coding sequence is TGCGCCAGCAGTTATAGCGGGAACTACGAGCAGTACTTC.

This chain joins TRBV2 and TRBJ1-1; D unclear. The length of the CDR3 is 14 residues. Germline V gives CDR1 SNHLY, CDR2 FYNNEI. The V gene lost 2 bases and the J gene lost 4 bases, with 11 bases spanning the gap. For the CDR3, the DNA is TGTGCCAGCAGTGAACACGGCATCGGCACTGAAGCTTTCTTT. Encoded protein: CASSEHGIGTEAFF.

This clone was counted only a few times. CDR3 DNA sequence: TGTGCCAGCAGCTTAGCGGGGAGGAAACAAGAGACCCAGTACTTC. Encoded protein: CASSLAGRKQETQYF. The chain uses TRBV13 and TRBJ2-5; possibly TRBD2 for D (6 bases). Trimming shortened V by 1 base and J by 2 bases, and 11 bases separated the two germline ends. Germline CDR1 PRHDT, CDR2 FYEKMQ (reference sequence). This CDR3 has 15 residues.

This chain connects TRBV7-9 to TRBJ1-1; 11 bases agree with TRBD1. The CDR3 is 14 amino acids. CDR1 is SEHNR, CDR2 FQNEAQ, per germline (reference sequence). Unmatched junction bases numbered 3, after V lost 5 bases and J lost 4 bases. The CDR3 loop reads CASSRGTGGTEAFF. CDR3 DNA: TGTGCCAGCAGCCGAGGGACAGGGGGCACTGAAGCTTTCTTT. The full variable domain, completed using reference TRBV7-9 and TRBJ1-1, is DTGVSQNPRHKITKRGQNVTFRCDPISEHNRLYWYRQTLGQGPEFLTYFQNEAQLEKSRLLSDRFSAERPKGSFSTLEIQRTEQGDSAMYLCASSRGTGGTEAFFGQGTRLTVV.

CDR3 loop: CASSPVPGLGSEQYF. CDR3 bases: TGTGCCAGCAGCCCCGTCCCGGGACTAGGGAGCGAGCAGTACTTC. This sequence joins TRBV7-2 and TRBJ2-7; 8 bases fit TRBD2. This CDR3 has 15 residues. V shed 5 bases and J 6 bases; nucleotides not matched to a gene: 12. Per germline, CDR1 SGHTA and CDR2 FQGNSA.

This chain joins TRBV29-1 and TRBJ2-1; 7 bases line up with TRBD1. The CDR3 totals 15 residues. With V trimmed by 8 bases and J by 1 base, 11 bases remained unmatched. Germline-derived CDR1 and CDR2 are SQVTM and ANQGSEA. Here the CDR3 DNA reads TGCAGCACCTGGGACAGCAAATTTTCCTACAATGAGCAGTTCTTC. Its translation: CSTWDSKFSYNEQFF.

The chain's CDR3 is CASSAGGQGEKLFF. The DNA of the CDR3 is TGTGCCAGCAGCGCAGGAGGCCAGGGGGAAAAACTGTTTTTT. The chain carries TRBV7-9 and TRBJ1-4, with D perhaps TRBD1 (6 bases). The CDR3 is 14 residues long. The V end lost 5 bases, the J end lost 8 bases, and 15 bases lay between the germline ends. Germline CDR1 and CDR2: SEHNR and FQNEAQ (reference sequence).

The J gene is TRBJ1-2, the V gene TRBV7-9, with 7 positions matching TRBD1. J gave up 11 bases and V 5 bases, and 5 bases lay outside the gene matches. The CDR3 runs 11 residues. The germline gives CDR1 SEHNR, CDR2 FQNEAQ (reference sequence). The CDR3 here is CASSADRSYTF. In nucleotides, the CDR3 is TGTGCCAGCAGCGCGGACAGGTCGTACACCTTC.